This TCR beta chain was captured by sequencing in a study of CD8+ T cells in alopecia areata. General study points: The study also sequences resident alphabeta T cells of normal skin in scalp samples. Affected scalp, especially in alopecia totalis/universalis, had a higher clonality than normal scalp did.

Reverse transcription of extracted RNA yielded cDNA, which provided the sequencing template. Here immunoSEQ multiplex PCR was the method, and the copy in TCRdb shows in-frame clones only, minus some. The sample yields about 150,000 clones, 45% to 60% seen once. Those with alopecia areata gave lesional scalp punch biopsies and peripheral blood. Germline V gives CDR1 GTSNPN, CDR2 SVGIG (reference sequence). Trimming pared 4 bases from V and 7 bases from J, leaving 13 bases between. The CDR3 loop spans 12 amino acids. Of note for this clone: Antigen: not known.

The specimen comprised CD8+ T cells sorted from blood, sampled at week 0. The genes are TRBV30 and TRBJ1-2; no reliable D call. This clonotype was obtained from a human donor with alopecia areata. CDR3 in amino acids: CAWNEDRIGYTF. The CDR3 bases are TGTGCCTGGAACGAAGATCGGATTGGCTACACCTTC.